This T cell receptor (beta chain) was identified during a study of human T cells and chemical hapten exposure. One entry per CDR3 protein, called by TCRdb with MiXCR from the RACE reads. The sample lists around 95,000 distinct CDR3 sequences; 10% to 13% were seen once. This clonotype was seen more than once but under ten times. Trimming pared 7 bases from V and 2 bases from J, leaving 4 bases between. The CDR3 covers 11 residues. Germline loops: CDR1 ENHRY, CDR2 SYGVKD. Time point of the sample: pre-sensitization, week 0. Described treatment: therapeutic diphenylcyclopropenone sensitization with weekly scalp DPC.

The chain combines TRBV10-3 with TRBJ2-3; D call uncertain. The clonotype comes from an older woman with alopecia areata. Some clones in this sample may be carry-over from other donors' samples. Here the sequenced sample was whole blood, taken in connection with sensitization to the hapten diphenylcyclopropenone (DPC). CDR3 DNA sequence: TGTGCCATCACCAACACAGATACGCAGTATTTT. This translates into CAITNTDTQYF.